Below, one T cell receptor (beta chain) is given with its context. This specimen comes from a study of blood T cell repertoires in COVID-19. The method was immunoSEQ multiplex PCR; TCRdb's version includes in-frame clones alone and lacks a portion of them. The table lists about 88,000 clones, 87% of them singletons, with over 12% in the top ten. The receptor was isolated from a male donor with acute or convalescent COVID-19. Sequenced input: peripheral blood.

CDR3 nucleotides: TGTGCCAGCAGCTCCCCGGACAGGTTCTACGAGCAGTACTTC. As protein: CASSSPDRFYEQYF. V gene TRBV7-9 combines with J gene TRBJ2-7, with 7 bases matching TRBD1. Germline V lookup: CDR1 SEHNR, CDR2 FQNEAQ (reference sequence). There are 14 residues in the CDR3. With 4 bases clipped from V and 3 bases from J, the junction kept 6 bases outside the gene matches.